Listed below are T cell receptor beta chains from one sample, sequenced in a study of vaccination and CD4 T cells after COVID-19. Each CDR3 protein gets one entry after TCRdb re-called the PCR reads with MiXCR. The data contain around 12,000 distinct CDR3 sequences, about 74% of them singletons. Their specific antigens are unknown. The specimen comprised CD4+ T cells from blood, cultured in vitro, sampled after SARS-CoV-2 vaccination. These receptors came from a human donor who received a COVID-19 vaccine. CDR3s include the opening cysteine and the closing phenylalanine or tryptophan. Fields, in order: J gene, clone size, D gene, CDR3 length, V gene, CDR3 DNA, CDR3 protein. D genes are given only for firm matches. Only part of the rows carry a size: once, few, many, or a class if the clone is expanded.

j_gene: TRBJ1-1; abundance: .; d_gene: .; len: 14; v_gene: TRBV6-1; CDR3nt: TGTGCCACGGGTTTGGGCAGATTGAACACTGAAGCTTTCTTT; CDR3aa: CATGLGRLNTEAFF
j_gene: TRBJ1-5; abundance: once; d_gene: .; len: 15; v_gene: TRBV5-4; CDR3nt: TGTGCCAGCAGCTTGGGTGGGACTAGCAATCAGCCCCAGCATTTT; CDR3aa: CASSLGGTSNQPQHF
j_gene: TRBJ1-5; abundance: .; d_gene: .; len: 14; v_gene: TRBV19; CDR3nt: TGTGCCAGTAGTATAGGGGTTAGCAATCAGCCCCAGCATTTT; CDR3aa: CASSIGVSNQPQHF
j_gene: TRBJ2-5; abundance: few; d_gene: TRBD1; len: 14; v_gene: TRBV10-3; CDR3nt: TGTGCCATCAGTCTGGGACAGACCCAAGAGACCCAGTACTTC; CDR3aa: CAISLGQTQETQYF
j_gene: TRBJ2-1; abundance: once; d_gene: .; len: 15; v_gene: TRBV6-1; CDR3nt: TGTGCCAGCAGTGAATTTGGGTCCTCCTACAATGAGCAGTTCTTC; CDR3aa: CASSEFGSSYNEQFF
j_gene: TRBJ2-6; abundance: .; d_gene: .; len: 16; v_gene: TRBV10-1; CDR3nt: TGCGCCAGCAGCCCCAGGGAAAGCTCTGGGGCCAACGTCCTGACTTTC; CDR3aa: CASSPRESSGANVLTF
j_gene: TRBJ2-5; abundance: few; d_gene: .; len: 12; v_gene: TRBV12-3/TRBV12-4; CDR3nt: TGTGCCAGCGCCCCGGTGGGAGAGACCCAGTACTTC; CDR3aa: CASAPVGETQYF
j_gene: TRBJ1-5; abundance: few; d_gene: .; len: 14; v_gene: TRBV27; CDR3nt: TGTGCCAGCAGTTCCCCTCTCCGCAATCAGCCCCAGCATTTT; CDR3aa: CASSSPLRNQPQHF
j_gene: TRBJ2-3; abundance: .; d_gene: TRBD1; len: 15; v_gene: TRBV20-1; CDR3nt: TGCAGTGCCATGAAGGGACAGGAATTCACAGATACGCAGTATTTT; CDR3aa: CSAMKGQEFTDTQYF
j_gene: TRBJ2-7; abundance: few; d_gene: .; len: 14; v_gene: TRBV11-3; CDR3nt: TGTGCCAGCAGCCGCTCCGGGCCGGGTTTGGTGCAGTACTTC; CDR3aa: CASSRSGPGLVQYF
j_gene: TRBJ1-2; abundance: few; d_gene: .; len: 15; v_gene: TRBV5-4; CDR3nt: TGTGCCAGCAGCTTGGTCCAGGGACAAAACTATGGCTACACCTTC; CDR3aa: CASSLVQGQNYGYTF
j_gene: TRBJ2-5; abundance: few; d_gene: .; len: 15; v_gene: TRBV29-1; CDR3nt: TGCAGCGCCTGGGGGGCGGGGGAACACCAAGAGACCCAGTACTTC; CDR3aa: CSAWGAGEHQETQYF
j_gene: TRBJ1-5; abundance: .; d_gene: .; len: 17; v_gene: TRBV20-1; CDR3nt: TGCAGTGCTAGTCCCATCGGGGAGGGTATTAGCAATCAGCCCCAGCATTTT; CDR3aa: CSASPIGEGISNQPQHF
j_gene: TRBJ2-7; abundance: .; d_gene: TRBD1; len: 15; v_gene: TRBV20-1; CDR3nt: TGCAGTGCTAGTGTGACAGGGGGCGGAGGGGCCGAGCAGTACTTC; CDR3aa: CSASVTGGGGAEQYF
j_gene: TRBJ2-1; abundance: .; d_gene: .; len: 15; v_gene: TRBV25-1; CDR3nt: TGTGCCAGCAGTGTCAACAGGGGACTTAACAATGAGCAGTTCTTC; CDR3aa: CASSVNRGLNNEQFF
j_gene: TRBJ2-5; abundance: .; d_gene: TRBD2; len: 17; v_gene: TRBV5-1; CDR3nt: TGCGCCAGCAGCCCGGACTTCGGCGGGGGGGTCCAAGAGACCCAGTACTTC; CDR3aa: CASSPDFGGGVQETQYF
j_gene: TRBJ2-7; abundance: once; d_gene: TRBD1; len: 18; v_gene: TRBV19; CDR3nt: TGTGCCAGTAGTATACCTTCGACAGGGGTTGGGCGCTCCTACGAGCAGTACTTC; CDR3aa: CASSIPSTGVGRSYEQYF
j_gene: TRBJ1-2; abundance: .; d_gene: .; len: 13; v_gene: TRBV20-1; CDR3nt: TGCAGTGCTATTCGCCCCGCTAACTATGGCTACACCTTC; CDR3aa: CSAIRPANYGYTF
j_gene: TRBJ1-3; abundance: .; d_gene: TRBD1; len: 14; v_gene: TRBV10-3; CDR3nt: TGTGCCATCAGGGGGACAGACTCTGGAAACACCATATATTTT; CDR3aa: CAIRGTDSGNTIYF
j_gene: TRBJ1-6; abundance: few; d_gene: TRBD1; len: 14; v_gene: TRBV19; CDR3nt: TGTGCCAGTAGTACAACAGGGGAACTAAGGCCCCTCCACTTT; CDR3aa: CASSTTGELRPLHF
j_gene: TRBJ2-2; abundance: .; d_gene: .; len: 15; v_gene: TRBV7-2; CDR3nt: TGTGCCAGCAGCTTCTTGGCCGGGAACACCGGGGAGCTGTTTTTT; CDR3aa: CASSFLAGNTGELFF
j_gene: TRBJ1-3; abundance: .; d_gene: TRBD1; len: 17; v_gene: TRBV12-3/TRBV12-4; CDR3nt: TGTGCCAGCAGCTCCGGGACAGGGTTGACGGGTGGAAACACCATATATTTT; CDR3aa: CASSSGTGLTGGNTIYF
j_gene: TRBJ2-1; abundance: .; d_gene: .; len: 15; v_gene: TRBV2; CDR3nt: TGTGCCAGCAGTGAAGGGCGGGGGCGATACAATGAGCAGTTCTTC; CDR3aa: CASSEGRGRYNEQFF
j_gene: TRBJ1-2; abundance: .; d_gene: .; len: 14; v_gene: TRBV6-1; CDR3nt: TGTGCCAGCAGTGAAATGAGGGGGGAAGGTGGCTACACCTTC; CDR3aa: CASSEMRGEGGYTF
j_gene: TRBJ2-1; abundance: .; d_gene: TRBD2; len: 17; v_gene: TRBV24-1; CDR3nt: TGTGCCACCTCGGGGGGGGGAAAATTTTTCTCCTACAATGAGCAGTTCTTC; CDR3aa: CATSGGGKFFSYNEQFF
j_gene: TRBJ1-1; abundance: .; d_gene: .; len: 11; v_gene: TRBV2; CDR3nt: TGTGCCAGCAGCGTAGCCGGTGAAGCTTTCTTT; CDR3aa: CASSVAGEAFF
j_gene: TRBJ1-1; abundance: .; d_gene: .; len: 10; v_gene: TRBV20-1; CDR3nt: TGCAGTGCCGGTGGCACTGAAGCTTTCTTT; CDR3aa: CSAGGTEAFF
j_gene: TRBJ1-6; abundance: few; d_gene: .; len: 18; v_gene: TRBV12-3/TRBV12-4; CDR3nt: TGTGCCAGCAGCAGAGCTGGGAGCGGGAGCTCCTATAATTCACCCCTCCACTTT; CDR3aa: CASSRAGSGSSYNSPLHF
j_gene: TRBJ1-2; abundance: .; d_gene: TRBD1; len: 13; v_gene: TRBV27; CDR3nt: TGTGCCAGCAGTTACCGACAGGGGGGAGGCTACACCTTC; CDR3aa: CASSYRQGGGYTF
j_gene: TRBJ1-2; abundance: .; d_gene: .; len: 14; v_gene: TRBV19; CDR3nt: TGTGCCAGTAGTTCCACCAGGGGAGTCTATGGCTACACCTTC; CDR3aa: CASSSTRGVYGYTF
j_gene: TRBJ1-5; abundance: .; d_gene: .; len: 15; v_gene: TRBV30; CDR3nt: TGTGCCTGGAGTGAGGGGATTTATAGCAATCAGCCCCAGCATTTT; CDR3aa: CAWSEGIYSNQPQHF
j_gene: TRBJ2-3; abundance: .; d_gene: .; len: 15; v_gene: TRBV11-2; CDR3nt: TGTGCCAGCAGCCCACGAGGGGGGCCCTCAGATACGCAGTATTTT; CDR3aa: CASSPRGGPSDTQYF
j_gene: TRBJ2-3; abundance: .; d_gene: TRBD2; len: 15; v_gene: TRBV20-1; CDR3nt: TGCAGTGCTAGAGTTAGCGGGCCCCGCACAGATACGCAGTATTTT; CDR3aa: CSARVSGPRTDTQYF
j_gene: TRBJ2-5; abundance: medium-sized; d_gene: TRBD2; len: 18; v_gene: TRBV7-3; CDR3nt: TGTGCCAGCAGCTGGGGGGGACTAGCGGGGAACTACCAAGAGACCCAGTACTTC; CDR3aa: CASSWGGLAGNYQETQYF
j_gene: TRBJ1-5; abundance: .; d_gene: .; len: 16; v_gene: TRBV15; CDR3nt: TGTGCCACCAGCAAGGACAGTGTAATTAGCAATCAGCCCCAGCATTTT; CDR3aa: CATSKDSVISNQPQHF
j_gene: TRBJ2-5; abundance: .; d_gene: .; len: 13; v_gene: TRBV7-9; CDR3nt: TGTGCCAGCAGTCCGCCGGCCGAAGAGACCCAGTACTTC; CDR3aa: CASSPPAEETQYF
j_gene: TRBJ2-1; abundance: .; d_gene: .; len: 13; v_gene: TRBV7-9; CDR3nt: TGTGCCAGCAGCTTAAGCAGCGGCTTTGAGCAGTTCTTC; CDR3aa: CASSLSSGFEQFF
j_gene: TRBJ2-3; abundance: .; d_gene: .; len: 16; v_gene: TRBV6-1; CDR3nt: TGTGCCAGCAGTGAAGGGGCCATACTGAACACAGATACGCAGTATTTT; CDR3aa: CASSEGAILNTDTQYF
j_gene: TRBJ1-5; abundance: few; d_gene: TRBD1; len: 15; v_gene: TRBV6-5; CDR3nt: TGTGCCAGCAGTTTCTCGGACAGGATTAATCAGCCCCAGCATTTT; CDR3aa: CASSFSDRINQPQHF
j_gene: TRBJ2-3; abundance: few; d_gene: .; len: 13; v_gene: TRBV7-9; CDR3nt: TGTGCCAGCAGAGTGGACTCCACAGATACGCAGTATTTT; CDR3aa: CASRVDSTDTQYF
j_gene: TRBJ1-5; abundance: .; d_gene: .; len: 16; v_gene: TRBV19; CDR3nt: TGTGCCAGTTCAAAACAGGGACGCGGGACCAATCAGCCCCAGCATTTT; CDR3aa: CASSKQGRGTNQPQHF
j_gene: TRBJ1-5; abundance: few; d_gene: .; len: 15; v_gene: TRBV20-1; CDR3nt: TGCAGTGCTAGAGATGTAGGGCAGGGCGGCCAGCCCCAGCATTTT; CDR3aa: CSARDVGQGGQPQHF